These 22 T cell receptor beta chains were all obtained from the same sample, sequenced in a study of T cell repertoires in cytomegalovirus infection. TCRdb fed the reads into MiXCR, producing one record per CDR3 protein. The sample contains more than 650,000 distinct CDR3 sequences, roughly a third of which appear only once. The sample comprised PBMCs. The source of these receptors is a human donor in good health (CMV status not recorded). Some clones in this sample may be carry-over from other donors' samples.

This clonotype was seen only a few times. This chain connects TRBV5-1 to TRBJ1-2; D remains unclear. This CDR3 region has 13 residues. Between the trimmed V and J ends, which lost 0 bases and 8 bases, there was a span of 11 bases. Germline V lookup: CDR1 SGHRS, CDR2 YFSETQ. The CDR3 here is CASSLAGWSGYTF. The CDR3 DNA reads TGCGCCAGCAGCTTGGCGGGGTGGAGCGGCTACACCTTC.

This clonotype was detected only a few times. The chain is built from TRBV19 and TRBJ1-5; no firm D call. The length of the CDR3 is 14 residues. V was shortened by 1 base and J by 2 bases, with 6 bases between the two germline ends. Germline CDR1 reads LNHDA; CDR2 reads SQIVND (reference sequence). The CDR3 loop is CASSIVGRNQPQHF. The DNA of the CDR3 is TGTGCCAGTAGTATAGTCGGCCGCAATCAGCCCCAGCATTTT.

The chain uses TRBV9 and TRBJ1-1; 9 nucleotides line up with TRBD1. CDR3 length equals 16 residues. Per germline, CDR1 SGDLS and CDR2 YYNGEE. V lost 4 bases and J lost 0; bases outside the gene matches: 7. CDR3 coding DNA: TGTGCCAGCAGCAACTCGAGACAGGGGGTGAACACTGAAGCTTTCTTT. It translates to CASSNSRQGVNTEAFF.

This rearrangement joins TRBV20-1 to TRBJ2-1; TRBD2 agrees at 8 bases. Trimming took 0 bases from V and 7 from J; bases not matched to a gene: 8. This CDR3 spans 15 amino acids. Germline values: CDR1 DFQATT, CDR2 SNEGSKA (reference sequence). CDR3 DNA: TGCAGTGCTAGAGATTACGGGATAGCGGGGAATGAGCAGTTCTTC. This translates into CSARDYGIAGNEQFF.

The chain links TRBV28 to TRBJ1-1; weak D call: TRBD1 (6 bases). V lost 4 bases, J lost 5 bases, and 14 bases lay in between. CDR1 and CDR2 (germline): MDHEN, SYDVKM. CDR3 length: 14 residues. CDR3 amino acids: CASSYRGTRTEAFF. For the CDR3, the DNA is TGTGCCAGCAGTTATAGGGGGACGAGGACTGAAGCTTTCTTT.

The V gene is TRBV20-1, the J gene TRBJ1-3, with D possibly matching TRBD1 (5 bases). With 6 bases removed from V and 4 bases from J, the gap between germline ends came to 19 bases. CDR1 and CDR2 (germline): DFQATT, SNEGSKA (reference sequence). The CDR3 sequence is 15 residues long. The CDR3 DNA reads TGCAGTGCCTATGTTATCAGGGACGGCGGAAACACCATATATTTT. This translates into CSAYVIRDGGNTIYF.

This clonotype came up many times. The chain has TRBV7-2 and TRBJ1-5, with 8 bases matching TRBD1. Germline CDR1 reads SGHTA; CDR2 reads FQGNSA. V shed 4 bases, J shed 5 bases, and the junction held 7 bases outside the gene matches. The CDR3 contains 15 residues. DNA for the CDR3: TGTGCCAGCAGCTCGACCGGACAGGGTTATCAGCCCCAGCATTTT. It is translated as CASSSTGQGYQPQHF.

This clonotype was recorded only once. This rearrangement joins TRBV5-3 to TRBJ2-3; 13 positions agree with TRBD2. TRBV5-3 is an open reading frame whose function is uncertain. Trimming at V came to 8 bases and at J to 8 bases, leaving 14 bases not matched to a gene. This CDR3 has 16 amino acids. DNA for the CDR3: TGTGCCAGCATCCCCTCCGGGACTAGCGGGAAGGGTACGCAGTATTTT. The encoded protein is CASIPSGTSGKGTQYF.

This clonotype was found many times. The chain uses TRBV15 and TRBJ1-2; 10 bases align to TRBD1. Germline CDR1 is LNHNV and CDR2 is YYDKDF (reference sequence). Trimming cost V 1 base and J 8 bases; bases outside gene matches: 13. The CDR3 loop spans 17 amino acids. CDR3 residues: CATSRVRPGTGVSGYTF. As DNA, the CDR3 is TGTGCCACCAGCAGAGTACGTCCCGGGACAGGGGTCTCAGGCTACACCTTC.

This clonotype was detected only a few times. The genes are TRBV28 and TRBJ1-1; D is ambiguous. Germline V gene sequence: CDR1 MDHEN, CDR2 SYDVKM. The V end lost 8 bases, the J end lost 0 bases, and 10 bases lay between the germline ends. The CDR3 loop spans 13 amino acids. The CDR3 DNA is TGTGCCAGCGTAGGAGGAATGAACACTGAAGCTTTCTTT. It yields the protein CASVGGMNTEAFF.

The chain combines TRBV6-5 with TRBJ1-2; D is uncertain. This CDR3 is built from 14 residues. V was pared by 6 bases and J by 4 bases, with 15 bases between. Germline-derived CDR1 and CDR2 are MNHEY and SVGAGI. In DNA, the CDR3 is TGTGCCAGCAGCAGCCCTGTGACACCCTATGGCTACACCTTC. Amino acid sequence: CASSSPVTPYGYTF.

Only a few counts were recorded for this clonotype. The CDR3 DNA reads TGTGCCAGCACAGGGGCTGGAGGAGAGACCCAGTACTTC. Residues: CASTGAGGETQYF. The chain links TRBV28 to TRBJ2-5; a possible D gene is TRBD1 (6 bases). This CDR3 contains 13 residues. Trimming shortened V by 7 bases and J by 4 bases, and 13 bases separated the two germline ends. Germline values: CDR1 MDHEN, CDR2 SYDVKM.

This chain joins TRBV2 and TRBJ2-4; D unresolved. V was trimmed by 5 bases and J by 0 bases, leaving 8 bases between them. The length of the CDR3 is 14 residues. Looked up from germline, CDR1 is SNHLY and CDR2 is FYNNEI. This chain's CDR3 is CASSFSEAKNIQYF. Here the CDR3 DNA reads TGTGCCAGCAGTTTTTCAGAAGCCAAAAACATTCAGTACTTC.

In its sample, this clonotype was seen many times. The chain carries TRBV19 and TRBJ2-7, with TRBD1 matching 11 bases. CDR1 is LNHDA, CDR2 SQIVND, per germline (reference sequence). J was trimmed by 12 bases and V by 3 bases; bases with no gene match: 10. CDR3 length equals 14 residues. The CDR3 DNA reads TGTGCCAGTAGTATTAACGACGGACAGGGGGCTCGGTACTTC. Its translation: CASSINDGQGARYF. The full variable domain, in which reference TRBV19 and TRBJ2-7 provide the parts outside the CDR3, is DGGITQSPKYLFRKEGQNVTLSCEQNLNHDAMYWYRQDPGQGLRLIYYSQIVNDFQKGDIAEGYSVSREKKESFPLTVTSAQKNPTAFYLCASSINDGQGARYFGPGTRLTVT.

This clonotype was seen more than once but under ten times. The chain is built from TRBV11-3 and TRBJ1-3, with D perhaps matching TRBD1 (6 bases). The CDR3 totals 16 residues. Trimming took off 5 bases at V and 0 bases at J, with 14 bases between the two ends. From germline, CDR1 is SGHNT and CDR2 YENEEA. The CDR3 sequence: CASSGDRPDSGNTIYF. The CDR3 region has the DNA TGTGCCAGCAGCGGCGACAGGCCCGACTCTGGAAACACCATATATTTT.

The CDR3 region has the DNA TGTGCCAGCACCCCGGACGGGGTTGGCTACACCTTC. It encodes CASTPDGVGYTF. This chain uses TRBV6-2 or TRBV6-3 with TRBJ1-2, with no clear D. V lost 7 bases to trimming and J lost 7 bases, with 13 bases between them. The germline V gene encodes CDR1 MNHEY and CDR2 SVGEGT. The CDR3 extends over 12 amino acids.

Note on this clonotype: The CDR3 ends on some other residue instead of the conserved phenylalanine or tryptophan, so this is likely a read error. The chain is built from TRBV20-1 and TRBJ2-7; D ambiguous. CDR1 is DFQATT and CDR2 is SNEGSKA in the germline V gene (reference sequence). V was trimmed by 2 bases and J by 5 bases, leaving 4 bases between them. The length of the CDR3 is 10 residues. The DNA of the CDR3 is TGCAGTGCTAGACTCGACGAGCAGTACTTA. Translation: CSARLDEQYL.

This clonotype showed up just a few times. J is TRBJ2-7 and V is TRBV27; 11 bases are shared with TRBD2. From germline, CDR1 is MNHEY and CDR2 SMNVEV (reference sequence). V gave up 5 bases and J gave up 2 bases; unmatched junction bases: 8. The CDR3 loop spans 16 amino acids. The CDR3 nucleotides read TGTGCCAGCAGTATAACACTAGCGGGAGAGACCTACGAGCAGTACTTC. Its protein is CASSITLAGETYEQYF.

V and J are TRBV29-1 and TRBJ2-7; 10 bases map to TRBD2. The CDR3 spans 14 residues. Germline V CDR1 and CDR2: SQVTM, ANQGSEA. V lost 4 bases to trimming and J lost 4 bases; unmatched junction nucleotides: 7. CDR3 nucleotides: TGCAGCGTTGTAGGGACTAGCGCATCATACGAGCAGTACTTC. Residues: CSVVGTSASYEQYF.

This clonotype was observed a handful of times. J is TRBJ2-3 and V is TRBV9; 10 bases are a match to TRBD1. Per germline, CDR1 SGDLS and CDR2 YYNGEE. CDR3 length: 14 amino acids. V lost 3 bases, J lost 5 bases, and 3 bases stayed unmatched. CDR3 amino acids: CASSARDRGDTQYF. CDR3 bases: TGTGCCAGCAGCGCCCGGGACAGGGGAGATACGCAGTATTTT.

On this clonotype itself: One end of the junction fails to match germline, which may point to a read error. The chain couples TRBV7-8 to TRBJ1-5, with no clear D. Germline CDR1 SGHVS, CDR2 FQNEAQ. This CDR3 is 15 amino acids long. CDR3 amino acids: CPSSLAVGENQPQHF. The CDR3 nucleotides read TGTCCCAGCAGCTTAGCCGTAGGTGAAAATCAGCCCCAGCATTTT.

The V gene is TRBV7-4, the J gene TRBJ2-7; 10 nucleotides match TRBD2. V gave up 8 bases and J gave up 0 bases; unmatched junction bases: 7. The CDR3 loop spans 15 amino acids. The V gene's germline CDR1 is SGHVT and CDR2 SQSDAQ. The CDR3 region is CASGLAGASSYEQYF. The CDR3 DNA sequence: TGTGCCAGCGGTCTAGCGGGGGCAAGCTCCTACGAGCAGTACTTC.